This is a list of T cell receptor beta chains from one sample in a study of cytomegalovirus exposure and HLA in healthy donors. The assay was immunoSEQ multiplex PCR, and TCRdb's table has in-frame clones only and misses some. The table shows fewer than 200,000 clones, with 82% occurring only once. Material: PBMCs. These receptors were collected from a woman younger than 35 in good health and CMV-seronegative. Both conserved end residues are part of each CDR3. D genes are given only for firm matches. Size tells how often a clone was seen (once, few, many) or the class of an expanded clone, and some rows leave it out.

TRBV7-9	TRBJ2-1	TRBD1	-	CASSDTGATYNEQFF	TGTGCCAGCAGCGACACAGGGGCTACCTACAATGAGCAGTTCTTC
TRBV10-3	TRBJ2-2	-	-	CAISGAENTGELFF	TGTGCCATCAGTGGGGCAGAGAACACCGGGGAGCTGTTTTTT
TRBV28	TRBJ2-7	TRBD1	-	CASSTAGTGAEEQYF	TGTGCCAGCAGTACCGCCGGGACAGGGGCAGAGGAGCAGTACTTC
TRBV18	TRBJ2-3	TRBD1	-	CASSPYGQGRADTQYF	TGTGCCAGCTCCCCTTACGGACAGGGTAGGGCAGATACGCAGTATTTT
TRBV7-2	TRBJ1-2	TRBD1	-	CASSPEGGGDYGYTF	TGTGCCAGCAGCCCAGAAGGAGGGGGCGACTATGGCTACACCTTC
TRBV2	TRBJ2-3	-	-	CASSERGDTQYF	TGTGCCAGCAGTGAAAGGGGAGATACGCAGTATTTT
TRBV5-1	TRBJ2-4	TRBD1	-	CASSVGQEKNIQYF	TGCGCCAGCAGCGTCGGACAGGAGAAAAACATTCAGTACTTC
TRBV5-1	TRBJ2-3	-	-	CASRRAGEGTDTQYF	TGCGCCAGCAGAAGAGCTGGGGAGGGCACAGATACGCAGTATTTT
TRBV28	TRBJ1-1	-	-	CASKRRDPGGTEAFF	TGTGCCAGCAAAAGGCGGGATCCCGGGGGGACTGAAGCTTTCTTT
TRBV5-1	TRBJ2-7	-	few	CASSMGLGLEGEQYF	TGCGCCAGCAGCATGGGGCTTGGACTCGAGGGCGAGCAGTACTTC
TRBV11-3	TRBJ2-5	-	-	CASSLEPGQETQYF	TGTGCCAGCAGCTTGGAACCGGGACAAGAGACCCAGTACTTC
TRBV5-1	TRBJ2-3	TRBD2	-	CASSLPGTSGSGGNTQYF	TGCGCCAGCAGCTTGCCCGGGACTAGCGGGAGTGGTGGAAATACGCAGTATTTT
TRBV27	TRBJ1-1	TRBD1	few	CASRTGVTEAFF	TGTGCCAGCCGTACAGGGGTAACTGAAGCTTTCTTT
TRBV19	TRBJ2-3	-	-	CASSIAATTDTQYF	TGTGCCAGTAGTATAGCAGCGACCACAGATACGCAGTATTTT
TRBV6-6	TRBJ1-5	-	-	CASSYDGGGNQPQHF	TGTGCCAGCAGTTACGACGGGGGGGGCAATCAGCCCCAGCATTTT
TRBV9	TRBJ2-3	TRBD2	-	CASSVVSGGQDTQYF	TGTGCCAGCAGCGTAGTTAGCGGGGGGCAGGATACGCAGTATTTT
TRBV10-1	TRBJ2-3	TRBD1	once	CASQGQGSPDTQYF	TGCGCCAGCCAAGGACAGGGCTCACCGGATACGCAGTATTTT
TRBV30	TRBJ1-2	-	-	CAWTSGTVNYGYTF	TGTGCCTGGACTAGCGGGACGGTCAACTATGGCTACACCTTC
TRBV2	TRBJ1-2	TRBD1	-	CASSEQGADYGYTF	TGTGCCAGCAGTGAGCAGGGGGCTGACTATGGCTACACCTTC
TRBV19	TRBJ1-1	-	-	CASSIEVRNTEAFF	TGTGCCAGTAGTATAGAGGTCAGGAACACTGAAGCTTTCTTT
TRBV19	TRBJ2-1	TRBD2	once	CASIRGRVYNEQFF	TGTGCCAGTATTCGCGGGAGGGTCTACAATGAGCAGTTCTTC
TRBV11-2	TRBJ1-2	-	-	CASTGVLEGGGGYTF	TGTGCCAGCACCGGAGTTTTAGAGGGAGGCGGCGGCTACACCTTC
TRBV4-3	TRBJ2-7	TRBD2	-	CASSQDRTSGSWEQYF	TGCGCCAGCAGCCAAGACCGGACTAGCGGGAGCTGGGAGCAGTACTTC
TRBV4-1	TRBJ1-5	-	-	CASSPLVVGTDQPQHF	TGCGCCAGCAGCCCCCTGGTTGTCGGTACAGATCAGCCCCAGCATTTT
TRBV9	TRBJ1-3	-	-	CASSADGASGNTIYF	TGTGCCAGCAGCGCAGACGGAGCCTCTGGAAACACCATATATTTT
TRBV28	TRBJ2-1	-	-	CASSPPQYNEQFF	TGTGCCAGCAGTCCCCCCCAATACAATGAGCAGTTCTTC
TRBV11-3	TRBJ2-3	-	-	CASSSTGTRRSTDTQYF	TGTGCCAGCAGCTCGACCGGGACAAGAAGGAGCACAGATACGCAGTATTTT
TRBV6-5	TRBJ2-7	-	-	CASSYSVGGEQYF	TGTGCCAGCAGTTACTCGGTCGGGGGCGAGCAGTACTTC
TRBV4-1	TRBJ2-3	-	once	CASSQPWTASTDTQYF	TGCGCCAGCAGCCAACCATGGACAGCTAGCACAGATACGCAGTATTTT
TRBV4-3	TRBJ2-2	TRBD2	-	CASSQVAGGTGELFF	TGCGCCAGCAGCCAAGTAGCGGGAGGCACCGGGGAGCTGTTTTTT
TRBV7-8	TRBJ1-1	TRBD1	few	CASSLGTANTEAFF	TGTGCCAGCAGCCTCGGGACAGCGAACACTGAAGCTTTCTTT
TRBV9	TRBJ2-1	TRBD1	-	CASSEESGTGLGEQFF	TGTGCCAGCAGCGAGGAATCCGGGACAGGCCTGGGAGAGCAGTTCTTC
TRBV7-2	TRBJ2-6	TRBD2	-	CASSLILAGDWVLTF	TGTGCCAGCAGCTTAATCCTAGCGGGAGATTGGGTCCTGACTTTC
TRBV5-4	TRBJ2-5	-	-	CASSLGLRDPETQYF	TGTGCCAGCAGCTTGGGGTTGCGGGACCCGGAGACCCAGTACTTC
TRBV27	TRBJ2-2	-	once	CASSRLGDTGELFF	TGTGCCAGCAGTCGACTAGGGGACACCGGGGAGCTGTTTTTT
TRBV28	TRBJ1-4	-	-	CASTPRQEINEKLFF	TGTGCCAGCACCCCTCGACAGGAGATTAATGAAAAACTGTTTTTT
TRBV4-2	TRBJ1-2	TRBD1	-	CASSQDLEDRARIYGYTF	TGTGCCAGCAGCCAAGACTTGGAGGACAGGGCAAGGATCTATGGCTACACCTTC
TRBV4-3	TRBJ1-1	TRBD1	few	CASSQEDRTGHTEAFF	TGCGCCAGCAGCCAAGAAGACCGGACAGGCCACACTGAAGCTTTCTTT
TRBV29-1	TRBJ1-2	-	-	CSVEGQARGYTF	TGCAGCGTTGAAGGGCAGGCCCGTGGCTACACCTTC
TRBV13	TRBJ1-1	-	-	CASSLVETVNTEAFF	TGTGCCAGCAGCTTAGTTGAGACAGTCAACACTGAAGCTTTCTTT
TRBV15	TRBJ1-5	-	-	CATSRDNSRGNQPQHF	TGTGCCACCAGCAGAGATAACAGCAGGGGCAATCAGCCCCAGCATTTT
TRBV9	TRBJ1-2	-	-	CASSERGGVGYGYTF	TGTGCCAGCAGCGAGAGGGGGGGGGTAGGTTATGGCTACACCTTC
TRBV4-1	TRBJ2-2	TRBD2	-	CASSTGTSLAGELFF	TGCGCCAGCAGTACCGGGACTAGCCTGGCTGGGGAGCTGTTTTTT
TRBV2	TRBJ1-1	-	few	CATYRVNTEAFF	TGTGCCACCTACAGGGTGAACACTGAAGCTTTCTTT
TRBV5-4	TRBJ2-2	-	once	CASSLGFSPGELFF	TGTGCCAGCAGCTTGGGGTTTAGCCCCGGGGAGCTGTTTTTT
TRBV5-6	TRBJ1-1	-	-	CASSLVQEAFF	TGTGCCAGCAGCTTGGTCCAGGAAGCTTTCTTT
TRBV2	TRBJ1-1	-	-	CASSVTQRGTEAFF	TGTGCCAGCAGTGTTACCCAAAGGGGGACTGAAGCTTTCTTT
TRBV27	TRBJ2-7	TRBD1	-	CASSPADRGYEQYF	TGTGCCAGCAGTCCCGCGGACAGGGGTTACGAGCAGTACTTC
TRBV5-4	TRBJ2-5	-	-	CASSLQGTLQETQYF	TGTGCCAGCAGCTTGCAGGGGACCCTCCAAGAGACCCAGTACTTC
TRBV5-4	TRBJ2-2	TRBD2	-	CASSSIAGGYTGELFF	TGTGCCAGCAGCTCGATAGCGGGAGGCTACACCGGGGAGCTGTTTTTT
TRBV27	TRBJ1-2	-	-	CASSLQGNYGYTF	TGTGCCAGCAGTTTACAGGGAAACTATGGCTACACCTTC
TRBV9	TRBJ2-5	TRBD2	-	CASSVVSGSGETQYF	TGTGCCAGCAGCGTAGTCAGCGGGAGTGGAGAGACCCAGTACTTC